The clone carrying this T cell receptor beta chain has more than one count but fewer than ten. Antigen: not known. PCR used 60 Vbeta primers and 13 Jbeta primers. Here immunoSEQ multiplex PCR was the method, and the copy in TCRdb shows in-frame clones only, minus some. The data contain tens of thousands of clones, 65% to 85% of them singletons. This sample is part of a study of cytomegalovirus exposure and HLA in healthy donors. Study-wide points: Productive status was seen about 87% or about 30% of the time for most TCR beta V segments in an earlier analysis. The study reported that TCR beta sequences accurately predicted HLA-A and HLA-B alleles in most subjects. A few chains linked to CMV were shown in vitro to be specific for CMV antigens. In terms of immune exposure information, only CMV serostatus was available.

The sequence was obtained from a young man in good health and CMV-seronegative. Material: PBMCs.

DNA for the CDR3: TGTGCCAGTAGACAGGGGAACTCTGGAAACACCATATATTTT. Protein sequence: CASRQGNSGNTIYF. The chain carries TRBV2 and TRBJ1-3, with TRBD1 matching 8 bases. Germline CDR1 reads SNHLY; CDR2 reads FYNNEI. The CDR3 consists of 14 residues. The ends lost 9 bases at V and 0 bases at J; junction bases unmatched: 4.